The source of this TCR beta chain is a study of T cell changes during pregnancy in multiple sclerosis. From germline, CDR1 is MNHEY and CDR2 SMNVEV (reference sequence). The CDR3 contains 15 residues. Unmatched junction bases numbered 5, after V lost 4 bases and J lost 3 bases. Method: immunoSEQ multiplex PCR; TCRdb's copy keeps in-frame clones and lacks some. The table records some 33,000 clones, around 92% of them present only once. The chain links TRBV27 to TRBJ1-1, with 10 bases aligning to TRBD1. This sequence originates from a female donor in good health, enrolled as a control in a pregnancy study. The source material was CD8+ T cells from peripheral blood mononuclear cells, sampled in the second trimester of pregnancy. DNA for the CDR3: TGTGCCAGCAGTTCGGCCGGGACAGGGGACACTGAAGCTTTCTTT. Amino acids: CASSSAGTGDTEAFF.